The 11 T cell receptor beta chains below all came from one sample that was sequenced in a study of shared clonotypes between healthy human individuals (dated by TCRdb to the early 2020s). Libraries were built with the immunoSEQ multiplex PCR assay. TCRdb re-hosts the immuneACCESS table, in-frame sequences only. Its copies lack some clones; in the studies checked, an unresolved V gene accounts for under half of them, and the cause for the rest is not known. The sample yields more than 550,000 clones; 72% were counted once. The ten largest clones add up to around 1.8% of the sample. The sample taken for sequencing was memory CD4+ T cells sorted from blood. Read against the paper, the sample's cell subset or site label means: CD45RA-negative fraction. These receptors originate from a woman between 25 and 40 years old in good health.

This chain connects TRBV5-1 to TRBJ1-4; weak D call: TRBD1 (6 bases). The CDR3 totals 15 residues. The V gene's germline CDR1 is SGHRS and CDR2 YFSETQ. The V end lost 0 bases, the J end lost 8 bases, and 14 bases lay between the germline ends. In DNA form, the CDR3 reads TGCGCCAGCAGCTTGGAGGCAGGGGCGGGGGAAAAACTGTTTTTT. It translates to CASSLEAGAGEKLFF.

The chain uses TRBV30 and TRBJ2-2; a possible D gene is TRBD2 (5 bases). This CDR3 contains 14 residues. Germline V gene lookup returns CDR1 GTSNPN and CDR2 SVGIG (reference sequence). V gave up 0 bases and J gave up 4 bases, with 9 bases separating them. The CDR3 DNA is TGTGCCTGGAGTGTACGGGCGGGCACCGGGGAGCTGTTTTTT. This translates into CAWSVRAGTGELFF. Complete variable domain (other parts from reference TRBV30 and TRBJ2-2): SQTIHQWPATLVQPVGSPLSLECTVEGTSNPNLYWYRQAAGRGLQLLFYSVGIGQISSEVPQNLSASRPQDRQFILSSKKLLLSDSGFYLCAWSVRAGTGELFFGEGSRLTVL.

V gene TRBV7-3 combines with J gene TRBJ2-1; D may be TRBD1 (8 bases). Trimming removed 6 bases from V and 4 bases from J, with 19 bases in between. This CDR3 spans 16 amino acids. Germline lookup yields CDR1 SGHTA and CDR2 FQGTGA. CDR3 in amino acids: CASSKAGRQGYNEQFF. CDR3 DNA sequence: TGTGCCAGCAGTAAAGCGGGGAGACAGGGGTACAATGAGCAGTTCTTC.

In this sample, this clone turned up a few times. The chain combines TRBV5-1 with TRBJ2-2; 7 bases fit TRBD1. CDR1 and CDR2 from the germline V gene are SGHRS and YFSETQ. The CDR3 extends over 12 amino acids. V lost 4 bases to trimming and J lost 7 bases; unmatched junction nucleotides: 1. This CDR3 reads CASSPGGGELFF. CDR3 DNA: TGCGCCAGCAGCCCAGGGGGCGGGGAGCTGTTTTTT.

The rearrangement joins TRBV9 to TRBJ2-5; D remains ambiguous. The germline V gene encodes CDR1 SGDLS and CDR2 YYNGEE. This CDR3 region has 16 residues. V lost 0 bases and J 5 bases, leaving 17 bases between the germline ends. CDR3 nucleotide sequence: TGTGCCAGCAGCGTAGGAGGCGGCAGGCTAAGGGAGACCCAGTACTTC. It is translated as CASSVGGGRLRETQYF.

This chain joins TRBV4-1 and TRBJ1-1; D might be TRBD1 (6 bases). The ends were cut back, 0 bases at V and 1 base at J, with 18 bases in the middle. Germline V CDR1 and CDR2: MGHRA, YSYEKL. The CDR3 is 18 amino acids. CDR3 region: CASSQDSGVGRGNTEAFF. The CDR3 DNA is TGCGCCAGCAGCCAAGATAGTGGTGTTGGCAGGGGGAACACTGAAGCTTTCTTT.

The chain's CDR3 is CASSSPGPRGELFF. The CDR3 nucleotides are TGTGCCAGCAGCTCCCCGGGCCCGAGGGGGGAGCTGTTTTTT. The V and J genes are TRBV11-1 and TRBJ2-2; no clear D. This CDR3 is 14 amino acids long. The germline V gene encodes CDR1 SGHAT and CDR2 FQDESV (reference sequence). Between the trimmed V and J ends, which lost 4 bases and 8 bases, there was a span of 14 bases.

The chain links TRBV28 to TRBJ1-5, with D hard to call. Per the germline V gene, CDR1 is MDHEN and CDR2 is SYDVKM. This CDR3 spans 16 amino acids. Trimming took off 2 bases at V and 1 base at J, with 12 bases between the two ends. CDR3 loop: CASSLSPGASNQPQHF. Written as DNA, the CDR3 is TGTGCCAGCAGTTTAAGTCCCGGAGCCAGCAATCAGCCCCAGCATTTT. Using reference TRBV28 and TRBJ1-5 for the parts outside the CDR3, the full variable domain is DVKVTQSSRYLVKRTGEKVFLECVQDMDHENMFWYRQDPGLGLRLIYFSYDVKMKEKGDIPEGYSVSREKKERFSLILESASTNQTSMYLCASSLSPGASNQPQHFGDGTRLSIL.

This clone has just a few counts. V gene TRBV2 combines with J gene TRBJ1-2, with a weak D call TRBD1 (6 bases). The germline CDR1 and CDR2 sequences are SNHLY and FYNNEI. This CDR3 is 12 amino acids long. V lost 7 bases to trimming and J lost 6 bases, with 12 bases between them. The CDR3 sequence is CASKVGGDGYTF. CDR3 bases: TGTGCCAGCAAAGTCGGGGGCGATGGCTACACCTTC.

V usage is TRBV30 and J usage is TRBJ1-1, with D tentatively TRBD1 (5 bases). This CDR3 region has 12 residues. Looked up from germline, CDR1 is GTSNPN and CDR2 is SVGIG (reference sequence). Trimming removed 3 bases at V and 8 bases at J, with 13 bases between. This chain's CDR3 is CAWSRRTSEAFF. In DNA, the CDR3 is TGTGCCTGGAGCCGTAGGACAAGCGAAGCTTTCTTT.

V gene TRBV29-1 combines with J gene TRBJ2-3, with D unclear. CDR1 is SQVTM and CDR2 is ANQGSEA in the germline V gene. The CDR3 consists of 13 residues. V lost 4 bases to trimming and J lost 1 base, with 9 bases between them. CDR3 nucleotides: TGCAGCGTTGCAGTCGCGCGCACAGATACGCAGTATTTT. It yields the protein CSVAVARTDTQYF.